Described below is a single TCR beta chain sequence and its context. This entry is derived from a study of blood T cell repertoires in COVID-19. Study context: Samples taken during acute and convalescent COVID-19 were collected in the United States, Italy and Spain. Nucleic acid was either cDNA or gDNA, and it came from T cells, B-cell-depleted T cells, or PBMCs.

In the source study's methods: For nucleated cells, counts were estimated from reference gene primer amplification. Clones were sequenced by immunoSEQ multiplex PCR, and TCRdb holds only the in-frame ones, with some missing. For V, J and clone size, that table is used; D and trimming come from the DNA. Among more than 150,000 clones, 86% were seen once, and the ten largest hold 0.99%. Germline lookup yields CDR1 MDHEN and CDR2 SYDVKM. The CDR3 totals 13 residues. J was trimmed by 10 bases and V by 7 bases; bases with no gene match: 7. This sequence joins TRBV28 and TRBJ1-1; 12 bases match TRBD1. Input material: peripheral blood. This clonotype was obtained from a man aged 18 to 29 with acute or convalescent COVID-19. CDR3: CASNAGQGAGAFF. The DNA for the CDR3 is TGTGCCAGCAACGCGGGACAGGGGGCGGGAGCTTTCTTT.